This T cell receptor beta chain was retrieved from a study of cytomegalovirus exposure and HLA in healthy donors. Study-level information: The use of the same platform for the roughly 130 validation repertoires and the roughly 680 first-cohort repertoires was reported by a later analysis.

The CDR3 has 13 amino acids. The V and J ends lost 5 bases and 4 bases respectively, with 9 bases between them. Germline CDR1 is LNHNV and CDR2 is YYDKDF (reference sequence). Generated by immunoSEQ multiplex PCR, the TCRdb table keeps only in-frame clones and is missing some. The sample has some 38,000 clones, 80% to 95% seen once; the top ten hold about 3.1%. Whole-study findings and limits: In vitro data verified three CMV-associated chains as specific for CMV antigens.

This clone was detected once. The antigen remains undetermined. The approximately 120-subject validation cohort, separate from the approximately 670-subject first cohort, included the donors. The rearrangement joins TRBV15 to TRBJ2-1; perhaps TRBD1 as D (5 bases). The receptor comes from a young man in good health and CMV-seronegative. Sequencing input: PBMCs. The CDR3 nucleotides are TGTGCCACCAGCGACGACAGTTACAATGAGCAGTTCTTC. It specifies CATSDDSYNEQFF.